The rows below give T cell receptor beta chains drawn from one sample of a study of response to subunit inactivated influenza vaccine. From the RT-PCR reads, TCRdb called clonotypes with MiXCR, one entry per CDR3 protein. The table has about 780,000 distinct CDR3 sequences, around a sixth seen once. This sample comprised PBMCs from blood, obtained roughly 5 days after vaccination. The receptors derive from a man aged 45 to 65 who received an inactivated influenza vaccine. Both conserved end residues are part of each CDR3. Size is omitted from some rows. Given values are once, few, many or a class for expanded clones.

v_gene	j_gene	abundance	CDR3aa
TRBV6-1	TRBJ1-4	few	CASSDRKGVANEKLFF
TRBV7-6	TRBJ2-4	many	CASSPGTGNIQYF
TRBV15	TRBJ2-7	-	CATSRDRETAKGQYF
TRBV18	TRBJ2-7	-	CASSPNSRAASYEQYF
TRBV11-1	TRBJ2-7	-	CASSGGRMRDRSSYEQYF
TRBV10-3	TRBJ2-3	-	CAIKGLSSTDTQYF
TRBV28	TRBJ2-7	few	CASGERSYEQYF
TRBV12-3/TRBV12-4	TRBJ1-5	-	CASSPRGAGVSNQPQHF
TRBV12-3/TRBV12-4	TRBJ2-7	few	CASGRQGATVDEQYF
TRBV20-1	TRBJ1-2	-	CSARPKGLWEYRGYTF
TRBV12-3/TRBV12-4	TRBJ1-2	few	CASRISGTNYGYTF
TRBV29-1	TRBJ2-5	-	CSVGGLAGSMPETQYF
TRBV27	TRBJ2-7	many	CASSLGPDYYEQYF
TRBV12-3/TRBV12-4	TRBJ2-3	-	CASRVNGRGDTQYF
TRBV20-1	TRBJ2-7	few	CSARSLAGVLYEQYF